A single sample gave rise to the 20 T cell receptor beta chains below, sequenced in a study of T-cell memory formation after mild COVID-19. Each CDR3 protein is one row after TCRdb ran MiXCR on the 5' RACE reads. The sample lists 350,000 to 500,000 distinct CDR3 sequences; less than 25% were seen once. The source material was PBMCs or a T cell subset sorted from them (not recorded which). The receptor set was obtained from an adult woman who had mild COVID-19 (a few samples of this study predate the infection). Cell type and time point are not known.

This clonotype was seen ten or more times. The chain links TRBV29-1 to TRBJ2-3, with 10 bases lining up with TRBD2. Germline CDR1 SQVTM, CDR2 ANQGSEA. After removal of 6 bases from V and 4 bases from J, the junction contained 4 bases not matched to a gene. This CDR3 is built from 13 residues. The CDR3 protein is CSVASGGPDTQYF. CDR3 coding DNA: TGCAGCGTCGCTAGCGGGGGCCCAGATACGCAGTATTTT.

This clonotype appeared a few times. The CDR3: CASSAGPLAGGKDTQYF. The CDR3 nucleotides read TGTGCCAGCAGCGCCGGTCCACTAGCGGGAGGTAAAGATACGCAGTATTTT. The genes are TRBV7-3 and TRBJ2-3, with 12 bases identical to TRBD2. The V gene's germline CDR1 is SGHTA and CDR2 FQGTGA. The CDR3 has 17 residues. Trimming took 5 bases from V and 5 from J; bases not matched to a gene: 11.

V usage is TRBV5-1 and J usage is TRBJ1-1; D might be TRBD1 (5 bases). V lost 4 bases and J lost 3, with 16 bases in between. Germline CDR1 is SGHRS and CDR2 is YFSETQ. The CDR3 consists of 15 residues. CDR3 DNA sequence: TGCGCCAGCAGCAATGGTCCGGGGGTAGACACTGAAGCTTTCTTT. Its protein product is CASSNGPGVDTEAFF.

The count of this clonotype is one. This chain links TRBV20-1 with TRBJ1-2; perhaps TRBD1 as D (6 bases). CDR3 length equals 17 residues. The V gene lost 6 bases and the J gene lost 5 bases, with 28 bases spanning the gap. CDR1 is DFQATT and CDR2 is SNEGSKA in the germline V gene (reference sequence). DNA for the CDR3: TGCAGTGCCCCGGGTCGGGGAGGGGGGTCCGGAGGATATGGCTACACCTTC. This encodes CSAPGRGGGSGGYGYTF.

The V call is TRBV5-1, the J call TRBJ2-4; 7 nucleotides line up with TRBD1. The ends lost 4 bases at V and 6 bases at J; junction bases unmatched: 10. Germline V gene data show CDR1 as SGHRS and CDR2 as YFSETQ. The CDR3 contains 15 residues. CDR3 amino acids: CASSPRTGVANIQYF. Written as DNA, the CDR3 is TGCGCCAGCAGCCCAAGAACAGGGGTTGCAAACATTCAGTACTTC.

This chain uses TRBV6-2 or TRBV6-3 with TRBJ2-3, with a weak D call TRBD2 (5 bases). V dropped 1 base and J dropped 6 bases, with 17 bases sitting between them. Germline V gene data show CDR1 as MNHEY and CDR2 as SVGEGT. The CDR3 runs to 16 residues. The CDR3 nucleotides are TGTGCCAGCAGTTACTTTCTAGCTGAAGGGTCTGATACGCAGTATTTT. Translation: CASSYFLAEGSDTQYF.

This clonotype was seen more than once but under ten times. The J gene is TRBJ2-3, the V gene TRBV20-1, with 9 bases matching TRBD2. Germline loops: CDR1 DFQATT, CDR2 SNEGSKA (reference sequence). V was pared by 3 bases and J by 4 bases, with 8 bases of the junction left unmatched. This CDR3 is built from 15 residues. This chain's CDR3 is CSASSVAGAADTQYF. CDR3 nucleotides: TGCAGTGCTAGTTCAGTAGCGGGAGCCGCAGATACGCAGTATTTT.

This clonotype was seen only a few times. The V call is TRBV12-3 or TRBV12-4, the J call TRBJ2-7; 10 bases match TRBD2. With V trimmed by 5 bases and J by 4 bases, 5 bases remained unmatched. This CDR3 is built from 14 residues. The CDR3: CASSPAGGLYEQYF. The CDR3 bases are TGTGCCAGCAGTCCAGCGGGGGGGCTGTACGAGCAGTACTTC.

This sequence joins TRBV4-1 and TRBJ1-6, with D tentatively TRBD1 (5 bases). The CDR3 extends over 15 amino acids. V was pared by 1 base and J by 9 bases, with 13 bases between. The germline CDR1 and CDR2 sequences are MGHRA and YSYEKL. Written as DNA, the CDR3 is TGCGCCAGCAGCCAAGTGGGGCAGGTCTTTTCACCCCTCCACTTT. Translating it yields CASSQVGQVFSPLHF.

The chain recombines TRBV12-3 or TRBV12-4 with TRBJ2-5; D remains unclear. The CDR3 spans 16 residues. Deletions cut 3 bases from V and 0 bases from J, with 14 bases between. CDR3 bases: TGTGCCAGCAGTTTCCCACTCGGAGCCGACCAAGAGACCCAGTACTTC. Protein: CASSFPLGADQETQYF.

V usage is TRBV5-1 and J usage is TRBJ2-3, with a tentative D call TRBD2 (5 bases). CDR3 length: 14 amino acids. Trimming stripped 1 base from V and 0 bases from J, with 6 bases between. Germline loops: CDR1 SGHRS, CDR2 YFSETQ. The CDR3 spells CASSLRGSTDTQYF. The CDR3 coding sequence is TGCGCCAGCAGCTTGCGCGGGAGCACAGATACGCAGTATTTT.

The chain joins TRBV12-5 to TRBJ1-2; D is undetermined. Trimming pared 7 bases from V and 4 bases from J, leaving 19 bases between. The CDR3 is 15 residues long. CDR1 is LGHNT and CDR2 is FRNRAP in the germline V gene. CDR3: CASVFFPGPPYGYTF. The CDR3, as DNA: TGTGCTAGTGTTTTCTTCCCGGGCCCCCCCTATGGCTACACCTTC. Full variable domain (remainder filled in from reference TRBV12-5 and TRBJ1-2): DARVTQTPRHKVTEMGQEVTMRCQPILGHNTVFWYRQTMMQGLELLAYFRNRAPLDDSGMPKDRFSAEMPDATLATLKIQPSEPRDSAVYFCASVFFPGPPYGYTFGSGTRLTVV.

The CDR3 spells CATSGGGSVDTQYF. DNA for the CDR3: TGTGCCACCAGTGGAGGGGGCAGCGTCGATACGCAGTATTTT. The chain uses TRBV24-1 and TRBJ2-3; 7 bases fit TRBD1. The CDR3 extends over 14 amino acids. Per germline, CDR1 KGHDR and CDR2 SFDVKD. With V trimmed by 5 bases and J by 6 bases, 7 bases remained unmatched.

This rearrangement joins TRBV7-6 to TRBJ2-1; 10 bases fit TRBD2. The CDR3 extends over 17 amino acids. V lost 5 bases, J lost 8 bases, and 15 bases stayed unmatched. Germline CDR1 reads SGHVS; CDR2 reads FNYEAQ. For the CDR3, the DNA is TGTGCCAGCAGCAGTGGGACTAGCGACCCTCGATTCTATGAGCAGTTCTTC. Protein product: CASSSGTSDPRFYEQFF.

This chain uses TRBV7-8 with TRBJ2-2; D gene uncertain. The CDR3 extends over 16 amino acids. With 1 base removed from V and 6 bases from J, the gap between germline ends came to 15 bases. CDR1 and CDR2 from the germline V gene are SGHVS and FQNEAQ. This CDR3 reads CASSLVLGERSGELFF. The CDR3 DNA sequence: TGTGCCAGCAGCTTAGTTTTAGGAGAGAGATCCGGGGAGCTGTTTTTT.

This clonotype was picked up a small number of times. This chain uses TRBV7-3 with TRBJ2-2; 13 nucleotides line up with TRBD2. Germline loops: CDR1 SGHTA, CDR2 FQGTGA. This CDR3 is built from 19 residues. V lost 0 bases to trimming and J lost 0 bases; unmatched junction nucleotides: 4. The CDR3 protein is CASSLTAGLAGSNTGELFF. The CDR3 bases are TGTGCCAGCAGCTTAACTGCGGGACTAGCGGGGTCGAACACCGGGGAGCTGTTTTTT.

The chain joins TRBV10-3 to TRBJ1-3; TRBD1 aligns across 7 bases. There are 16 residues in the CDR3. The germline CDR1 and CDR2 sequences are ENHRY and SYGVKD. The V segment lost 2 bases and the J segment 0 bases; nucleotides outside the gene matches: 4. CDR3 amino acids: CAISETGQISGNTIYF. DNA for the CDR3: TGTGCCATCAGTGAGACGGGACAGATCTCTGGAAACACCATATATTTT.

V is TRBV19 and J is TRBJ1-5, with a weak D call TRBD1 (5 bases). V lost 4 bases and J lost 2, with 15 bases in between. Germline V gene data show CDR1 as LNHDA and CDR2 as SQIVND (reference sequence). The CDR3 contains 16 residues. CDR3 bases: TGTGCCAGTAGTAGCCTCATACAGGACGGCAATCAGCCCCAGCATTTT. Translation gives CASSSLIQDGNQPQHF.

This clonotype was seen a handful of times. The chain uses TRBV5-4 and TRBJ1-1; D gene ambiguous. The CDR3 is 18 amino acids. Germline V gene sequence: CDR1 SGHNT, CDR2 YYREEE (reference sequence). V lost 4 bases to trimming and J lost 3 bases, with 25 bases between them. Here the CDR3 reads CASSLSYLGRGRYTEAFF. The CDR3 nucleotides are TGTGCCAGCAGCCTGTCTTACCTAGGACGAGGGAGATACACTGAAGCTTTCTTT.

This clonotype has just a few counts. V usage is TRBV19 and J usage is TRBJ1-6; D not resolved. Germline V lookup: CDR1 LNHDA, CDR2 SQIVND (reference sequence). Trimming removed 5 bases at V and 7 bases at J, with 12 bases between. This CDR3 is built from 14 residues. The CDR3 nucleotides are TGTGCCAGTAGTCCCCGGCGGGGAAATTCACCCCTCCACTTT. Amino acid sequence: CASSPRRGNSPLHF.